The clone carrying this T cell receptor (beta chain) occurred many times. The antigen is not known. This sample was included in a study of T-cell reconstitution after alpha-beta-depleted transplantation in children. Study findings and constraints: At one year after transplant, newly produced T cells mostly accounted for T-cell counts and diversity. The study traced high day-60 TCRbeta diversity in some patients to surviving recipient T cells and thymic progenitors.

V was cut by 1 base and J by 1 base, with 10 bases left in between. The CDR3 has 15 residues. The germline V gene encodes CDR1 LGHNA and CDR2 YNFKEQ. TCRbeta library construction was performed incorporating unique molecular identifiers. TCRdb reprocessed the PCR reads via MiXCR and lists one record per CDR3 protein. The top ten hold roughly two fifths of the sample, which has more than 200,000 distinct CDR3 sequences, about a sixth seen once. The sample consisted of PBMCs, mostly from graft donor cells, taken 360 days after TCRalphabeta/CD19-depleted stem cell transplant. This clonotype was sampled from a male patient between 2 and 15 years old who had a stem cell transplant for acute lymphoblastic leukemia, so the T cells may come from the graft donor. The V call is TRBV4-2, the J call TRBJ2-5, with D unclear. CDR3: CASSQVPNSQETQYF. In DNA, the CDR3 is TGTGCCAGCAGCCAAGTTCCTAACTCCCAAGAGACCCAGTACTTC.